These 5 T cell receptor beta chains were all obtained from the same sample, sequenced in a study of identical twins. Via MiXCR, TCRdb re-called the 5' RACE reads, giving one row per CDR3 protein. The sample includes hundreds of thousands of distinct CDR3 sequences, roughly 9.4% of them seen just once. Material: memory (CD45RO+) T cells sorted from blood. These receptors were collected from a woman aged 18-30 years in good health.

This rearrangement joins TRBV7-6 to TRBJ2-3; D is undetermined. Germline V gene sequence: CDR1 SGHVS, CDR2 FNYEAQ. The CDR3 consists of 17 residues. Deletions cut 1 base from V and 0 bases from J, with 14 bases between. DNA for the CDR3: TGTGCCAGCAGCTTAGGGACCCCCCCCAGTAGCACAGATACGCAGTATTTT. Its protein product is CASSLGTPPSSTDTQYF.

This clonotype was observed a few times. The chain recombines TRBV5-4 with TRBJ2-5; no definite D call. Germline lookup yields CDR1 SGHNT and CDR2 YYREEE (reference sequence). The CDR3 covers 15 residues. The V end lost 4 bases, the J end lost 5 bases, and 18 bases lay between the germline ends. CDR3 amino acids: CASSLISGGEETQYF. The DNA for the CDR3 is TGTGCCAGCAGCCTTATATCGGGCGGAGAGGAGACCCAGTACTTC.

This clonotype was seen a handful of times. This chain connects TRBV25-1 to TRBJ2-1; D is unresolved. Deletions cut 2 bases from V and 9 bases from J, with 8 bases between. CDR3 length equals 12 residues. Per the germline V gene, CDR1 is MGHDK and CDR2 is SYGVNS. The DNA of the CDR3 is TGTGCCAGCAGTGAAAGATCGTTTGAGCAGTTCTTC. It encodes CASSERSFEQFF.

In this sample, this clonotype turned up a few times. V and J are TRBV13 and TRBJ2-1; 7 bases align to TRBD2. Germline V gene data show CDR1 as PRHDT and CDR2 as FYEKMQ (reference sequence). The length of the CDR3 is 14 residues. Germline trimming cut 6 bases from V and 2 bases from J; bases unmatched to any gene: 4. The CDR3 loop is CASSFRGAYNEQFF. The CDR3 DNA reads TGTGCCAGCAGTTTCCGGGGGGCCTACAATGAGCAGTTCTTC.

CDR3 loop: CATTRRKIAGVTDTQYF. CDR3 DNA: TGTGCCACCACCCGGCGGAAGATAGCGGGAGTCACAGATACGCAGTATTTT. The gene calls are TRBV24-1 and TRBJ2-3, with 9 bases aligning to TRBD2. CDR1 and CDR2 from the germline V gene are KGHDR and SFDVKD. This CDR3 has 17 amino acids. V was clipped by 8 bases and J by 2 bases; unmatched bases: 13.